These 28 T cell receptor beta chains were sequenced from one sample in a study of cytomegalovirus exposure and HLA in healthy donors. The study ran its PCR with 60 Vbeta and 13 Jbeta primers. The assay was immunoSEQ multiplex PCR, and TCRdb's table has in-frame clones only and misses some. The sample has approximately 150,000 clones, 68% seen once; the top ten hold around 4%. The source material was PBMCs. The receptors come from a man aged 60-69 years in good health and CMV-seronegative.

This clone was picked up a small number of times. Other DNA sequences in the sample encode the same CDR3. The gene calls are TRBV6-5 and TRBJ1-1; 8 nucleotides agree with TRBD1. J was trimmed by 5 bases and V by 5 bases; bases with no gene match: 1. The germline V gene encodes CDR1 MNHEY and CDR2 SVGAGI. The length of the CDR3 is 12 residues. CDR3 in DNA: TGTGCCAGCAGTCGGACAGGGACTGAAGCTTTCTTT. Translated: CASSRTGTEAFF.

The CDR3 DNA follows: TGTGCCAGTAGTATAGGGCAAAGGGGACACCCGCTCCTCGCGAACACCGGGGAGCTGTTTTTT. Translation gives CASSIGQRGHPLLANTGELFF. The chain is built from TRBV19 and TRBJ2-2, with D possibly being TRBD1 (6 bases). The CDR3 runs to 21 residues. The V gene's germline CDR1 is LNHDA and CDR2 SQIVND (reference sequence). Trimming stripped 1 base from V and 0 bases from J, with 24 bases between.

The V and J genes are TRBV28 and TRBJ2-7; the match to TRBD1 covers 9 bases. Germline assignment: CDR1 MDHEN and CDR2 SYDVKM. The junction had 20 bases not matched to a gene; V was cut back by 10 bases and J by 4 bases. The CDR3 consists of 17 residues. The chain's CDR3 is CATTLMTGTGFGYEQYF. CDR3 DNA: TGTGCCACCACACTCATGACCGGGACAGGGTTTGGGTACGAGCAGTACTTC.

J is TRBJ2-5 and V is TRBV7-8, with 12 bases aligning to TRBD2. The germline V gene encodes CDR1 SGHVS and CDR2 FQNEAQ. Losses at the gene ends were 5 bases for V and 5 bases for J; bases not matched to a gene: 6. CDR3 size: 15 residues. The CDR3 DNA sequence: TGTGCCAGCAGCCCGCTAGCGGGAGGGGTCGAGACCCAGTACTTC. This codes for CASSPLAGGVETQYF.

This chain links TRBV7-9 with TRBJ2-7; 12 nucleotides match TRBD2. The CDR3 has 17 amino acids. Per the germline V gene, CDR1 is SEHNR and CDR2 is FQNEAQ (reference sequence). V lost 3 bases to trimming and J lost 3 bases; unmatched junction nucleotides: 9. The CDR3: CASSFPSGRASGYEQYF. CDR3 DNA sequence: TGTGCCAGCAGCTTCCCTAGCGGGAGGGCCAGCGGCTACGAGCAGTACTTC.

The chain employs TRBV27 and TRBJ1-5; 10 nucleotides match TRBD1. V lost 3 bases to trimming and J lost 6 bases; unmatched junction nucleotides: 5. Germline CDR1 MNHEY, CDR2 SMNVEV (reference sequence). The CDR3 is 15 amino acids. CDR3: CASSLTGGEGQPQHF. Here the CDR3 DNA reads TGTGCCAGCAGTTTGACAGGGGGCGAGGGTCAGCCCCAGCATTTT.

This clone was observed a handful of times. V gene TRBV28 combines with J gene TRBJ2-2, with 10 bases matching TRBD2. Trimming removed 5 bases from V and 6 bases from J; junction bases left unmatched: 12. The CDR3 has 17 amino acids. The germline CDR1 and CDR2 sequences are MDHEN and SYDVKM. In DNA form, the CDR3 reads TGTGCCAGCAGTCCCGCCAGCGGGAGGGGGGATCCCGGGGAGCTGTTTTTT. Protein product: CASSPASGRGDPGELFF.

This rearrangement joins TRBV7-2 to TRBJ2-6; D not certain. V shed 1 base and J shed 0 bases, with 7 bases lying between them. Germline V CDR1 and CDR2: SGHTA, FQGNSA. The CDR3 contains 16 residues. In DNA, the CDR3 is TGTGCCAGCAGCTTAGTTGGCCGCTCTGGGGCCAACGTCCTGACTTTC. Translation: CASSLVGRSGANVLTF.

This clone was observed a few times. This chain joins TRBV11-2 and TRBJ2-5; TRBD2 is a possible D gene (6 bases). The ends were cut back, 5 bases at V and 2 bases at J, with 15 bases in the middle. CDR1 is SGHAT, CDR2 FQNNGV, per germline. CDR3 length equals 15 residues. CDR3 nucleotide sequence: TGTGCCAGCAGCCTAAGACTAGTGGGACAAGAGACCCAGTACTTC. Residues: CASSLRLVGQETQYF.

V usage is TRBV5-4 and J usage is TRBJ2-5; no clear D. The V gene lost 4 bases and the J gene lost 5 bases, with 12 bases spanning the gap. This CDR3 spans 13 amino acids. Germline loops: CDR1 SGHNT, CDR2 YYREEE (reference sequence). The CDR3 region is CASSLDPAETQYF. The CDR3 DNA is TGTGCCAGCAGCCTGGACCCCGCGGAGACCCAGTACTTC.

The chain carries TRBV7-2 and TRBJ1-1; no reliable D call. This CDR3 has 13 residues. Trimming removed 3 bases at V and 6 bases at J, with 11 bases between. Germline CDR1 is SGHTA and CDR2 is FQGNSA. CDR3 coding DNA: TGTGCCAGCAGCTTCGAGGCGGAGGCTGAAGCTTTCTTT. This codes for CASSFEAEAEAFF.

The chain combines TRBV29-1 with TRBJ2-7, with TRBD2 matching over 9 bases. The CDR3 contains 13 residues. After removal of 4 bases from V and 6 bases from J, the junction contained 7 bases not matched to a gene. Germline CDR1 is SQVTM and CDR2 is ANQGSEA. The CDR3 protein is CSVAELAGREQYF. The CDR3 coding sequence is TGCAGCGTTGCGGAGCTAGCGGGACGCGAGCAGTACTTC.

The rearrangement links TRBV5-1 to TRBJ2-2; 12 bases match TRBD2. The CDR3 has 20 residues. The germline V gene has CDR1 SGHRS and CDR2 YFSETQ. The V segment lost 0 bases and the J segment 0 bases; nucleotides outside the gene matches: 9. This chain's CDR3 is CASSLEASGRAFSNTGELFF. CDR3 in DNA: TGCGCCAGCAGCTTGGAGGCTAGCGGGAGGGCCTTCTCGAACACCGGGGAGCTGTTTTTT.

J is TRBJ1-4 and V is TRBV4-1, with 9 positions matching TRBD1. The germline gives CDR1 MGHRA, CDR2 YSYEKL. The junction had 5 bases not matched to a gene; V was cut back by 0 bases and J by 6 bases. There are 16 residues in the CDR3. Here the CDR3 reads CASSQDRGQGDEKLFF. The CDR3 nucleotides are TGCGCCAGCAGCCAAGATCGGGGACAGGGTGATGAAAAACTGTTTTTT.

CDR3 nucleotide sequence: TGTGCCAGTAGTATCGGAGGGACAGGGGGCTGGGAGACCCAGTACTTC. Protein product: CASSIGGTGGWETQYF. This sequence joins TRBV19 and TRBJ2-5, with 12 bases aligning to TRBD1. V lost 3 bases, J lost 5 bases, and 7 bases stayed unmatched. CDR3 size: 16 residues. Germline CDR1 is LNHDA and CDR2 is SQIVND (reference sequence).

This chain joins TRBV5-4 and TRBJ2-7, with TRBD2 matching over 10 bases. Losses at the gene ends were 4 bases for V and 0 bases for J; bases not matched to a gene: 7. The CDR3 extends over 16 amino acids. Germline CDR1 and CDR2: SGHNT and YYREEE (reference sequence). CDR3 region: CASSPGRLAGSYEQYF. As DNA, the CDR3 is TGTGCCAGCAGCCCCGGCCGACTAGCGGGCTCCTACGAGCAGTACTTC.

The chain employs TRBV7-3 and TRBJ1-1; 7 bases are a match to TRBD1. The CDR3 totals 14 residues. Trimming removed 6 bases from V and 2 bases from J; junction bases left unmatched: 6. Germline V gene sequence: CDR1 SGHTA, CDR2 FQGTGA. DNA of the CDR3: TGTGCCAGCAGACGTACAGGGGCTAACACTGAAGCTTTCTTT. It yields the protein CASRRTGANTEAFF.

The CDR3 region is CASSFNSYDYGYTF. In DNA form, the CDR3 reads TGTGCCAGCAGTTTTAACAGTTATGACTATGGCTACACCTTC. The chain is built from TRBV6-5 and TRBJ1-2; no firm D call. The CDR3 has 14 residues. Germline loops: CDR1 MNHEY, CDR2 SVGAGI. V was pared by 4 bases and J by 3 bases, with 12 bases between.

A few counts support this clone. The chain combines TRBV7-3 with TRBJ2-5; 14 nucleotides agree with TRBD2. The germline V gene has CDR1 SGHTA and CDR2 FQGTGA. With V trimmed by 5 bases and J by 4 bases, 3 bases remained unmatched. This CDR3 spans 15 amino acids. CDR3 nucleotide sequence: TGTGCCAGCAGCCTTGGACTAGCGGGAGGAGAGACCCAGTACTTC. Translated: CASSLGLAGGETQYF.

V usage is TRBV6-1 and J usage is TRBJ1-2; no clear D. The CDR3 extends over 15 amino acids. Germline V CDR1 and CDR2: MNHNS, SASEGT. V was pared by 0 bases and J by 0 bases, with 8 bases between. CDR3 bases: TGTGCCAGCAGTGAAGCTACTTCCACTAACTATGGCTACACCTTC. This encodes CASSEATSTNYGYTF.

This chain connects TRBV30 to TRBJ2-1; 8 bases agree with TRBD2. The V and J ends lost 2 bases and 4 bases, in that order; junction bases with no gene match: 4. The V gene's germline CDR1 is GTSNPN and CDR2 SVGIG (reference sequence). This CDR3 spans 14 amino acids. In DNA form, the CDR3 reads TGTGCCTGGAGTACCCGGGGGGGTTACAATGAGCAGTTCTTC. Translation: CAWSTRGGYNEQFF.

This chain uses TRBV27 with TRBJ2-7; the D gene is possibly TRBD1 (5 bases). This CDR3 has 12 residues. Germline assignment: CDR1 MNHEY and CDR2 SMNVEV (reference sequence). Trimming pared 3 bases from V and 7 bases from J, leaving 10 bases between. CDR3 region: CASSLGPREQYF. The CDR3 region has the DNA TGTGCCAGCAGTTTGGGGCCTCGGGAGCAGTACTTC.

This chain connects TRBV7-2 to TRBJ2-1; D is possibly TRBD1 (6 bases). CDR3 length: 16 amino acids. The germline V gene encodes CDR1 SGHTA and CDR2 FQGNSA. V was cut by 5 bases and J by 3 bases, with 17 bases left in between. The CDR3 protein is CASSRPRQESYNEQFF. CDR3 coding DNA: TGTGCCAGCAGCCGCCCGAGACAGGAGAGCTACAATGAGCAGTTCTTC.

The chain is built from TRBV15 and TRBJ1-1, with D hard to call. The CDR3 covers 14 residues. With 0 bases removed from V and 6 bases from J, the gap between germline ends came to 11 bases. Germline V CDR1 and CDR2: LNHNV, YYDKDF (reference sequence). As DNA, the CDR3 is TGTGCCACCAGCAGAGATCGGAGCGGGGCTGAAGCTTTCTTT. This sequence encodes CATSRDRSGAEAFF.

The V call is TRBV19, the J call TRBJ2-5; D not certain. CDR1 is LNHDA, CDR2 SQIVND, per germline (reference sequence). The V gene lost 3 bases and the J gene lost 4 bases, with 6 bases spanning the gap. This CDR3 is 12 amino acids long. DNA for the CDR3: TGTGCCAGTAGTATTCCGGGAGAGACCCAGTACTTC. Translation gives CASSIPGETQYF.

The chain uses TRBV4-1 and TRBJ2-7; D not certain. CDR1 MGHRA and CDR2 YSYEKL come from the germline V gene. This CDR3 spans 14 amino acids. V was trimmed by 0 bases and J by 0 bases, leaving 6 bases between them. The CDR3 protein is CASSQDWSSYEQYF. The CDR3 bases are TGCGCCAGCAGCCAAGACTGGAGCTCCTACGAGCAGTACTTC.

This chain joins TRBV4-3 and TRBJ1-2, with a weak D call TRBD1 (5 bases). CDR1 and CDR2 from the germline V gene are LGHNA and YSLEER. This CDR3 spans 14 amino acids. Between the trimmed V and J ends, which lost 0 bases and 6 bases, there was a span of 11 bases. The CDR3 DNA sequence: TGCGCCAGCAGCCAAGATCGGGACTTGGATGGCTACACCTTC. It encodes CASSQDRDLDGYTF.

This clone was picked up a small number of times. The chain has TRBV6-5 and TRBJ1-1; possibly TRBD1 for D (5 bases). CDR3 length: 15 amino acids. CDR1 and CDR2 (germline): MNHEY, SVGAGI. V lost 5 bases to trimming and J lost 5 bases, with 18 bases between them. CDR3 in amino acids: CASSGGRGRETEAFF. The CDR3 DNA follows: TGTGCCAGCAGTGGAGGGAGGGGCAGGGAGACTGAAGCTTTCTTT.